This TCR beta chain was identified during a study of CD8+CD57+ T cells in acquired aplastic anemia. TCR beta VDJ and CDR3 were profiled, and genomic DNA was the template. TCRdb recomputed calls from the reads with MiXCR, one row per CDR3 protein. Altogether about 180,000 distinct CDR3 sequences are present, 55% to 65% being singletons, with the ten largest covering about two fifths. V was cut by 3 bases and J by 5 bases, with 16 bases left in between. The germline V gene encodes CDR1 SEHNR and CDR2 FQNEAQ (reference sequence). The CDR3 loop spans 15 amino acids. Individuals selected for sequencing had exhibited CD8+CD57+ cell expansion on flow cytometry.

Sample: sorted CD4+, CD8+, or CD8+CD57+ T cells (not recorded which) from PBMCs. The clonotype comes from a human donor with aplastic anemia. The rearrangement links TRBV7-9 to TRBJ2-5; tentative D call: TRBD2 (5 bases). The CDR3 loop reads CASSFSRGPPETQYF. The CDR3 DNA reads TGTGCCAGCAGCTTTTCCCGAGGGCCGCCGGAGACCCAGTACTTC.